This entry is about one TCR beta chain. The sample is drawn from a study of blood T cell repertoires in COVID-19. Study summary: There were acute and convalescent COVID-19 samples, and they came from the United States, Italy and Spain. The cDNA or gDNA used as material had been derived from T cells, B-cell-depleted T cells, or PBMCs.

Authors' data handling: Quantification of nucleated cells was approximated via reference gene primer amplification. Here immunoSEQ multiplex PCR was the method, and the copy in TCRdb shows in-frame clones only, minus some. D and trimming were read from the DNA, whereas the V and J calls and clone size are those reported in that table. The sample holds fewer than 400,000 clones; roughly 90% are singletons and the top ten take roughly 2.9%. Germline CDR1 reads MNHNS; CDR2 reads SASEGT. The CDR3 spans 13 residues. V shed 3 bases and J shed 8 bases, with 11 bases lying between them. Followed longitudinally, the Seattle patients had been enrolled during active infection.

The chain uses TRBV6-1 and TRBJ1-5; D is undetermined. The specimen sequenced was peripheral blood. The TCR was taken from a woman aged 25-40 years with COVID-19, enrolled during active disease. The CDR3 reads CASSDAPMEPQHF. DNA for the CDR3: TGTGCCAGCAGTGACGCCCCTATGGAGCCCCAGCATTTT.